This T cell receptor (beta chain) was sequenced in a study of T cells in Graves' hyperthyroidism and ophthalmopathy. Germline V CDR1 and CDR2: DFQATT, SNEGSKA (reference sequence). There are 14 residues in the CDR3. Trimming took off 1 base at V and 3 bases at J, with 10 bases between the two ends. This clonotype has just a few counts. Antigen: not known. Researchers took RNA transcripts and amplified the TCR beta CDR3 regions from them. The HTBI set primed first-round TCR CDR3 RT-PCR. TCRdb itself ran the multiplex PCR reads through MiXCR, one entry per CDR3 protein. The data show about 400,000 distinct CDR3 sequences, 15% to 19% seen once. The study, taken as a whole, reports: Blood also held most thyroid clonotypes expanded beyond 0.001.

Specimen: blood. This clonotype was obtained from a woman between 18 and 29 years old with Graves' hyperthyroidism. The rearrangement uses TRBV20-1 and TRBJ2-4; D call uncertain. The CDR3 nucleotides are TGCAGTGCTAGAGTTGTGGGTGGCAAAAACATTCAGTACTTC. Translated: CSARVVGGKNIQYF.